These 30 T cell receptor beta chains came from one sample sequenced in a study of molecular identifiers for immune sequencing clone quantification listed by TCRdb under 2018. Receptor libraries were prepared by PCR. TCRdb shows the sequencer as NextSeq 500. TCRdb reanalyzed the raw reads on its own, using fastp at Q25 for trimming and MiXCR for clone calling, and kept in-frame beta chains. A single entry per CDR3 protein holds the most common genes and DNA from its merged rows. Within this sample are about 630,000 distinct CDR3 sequences, with around 25% of them counted one time only. The ten largest clones add up to about 0.78% of the sample. Sequencing input: naive CD8+ T cells from blood, with Jurkat cell RNA spiked in. This specimen's cell subset or site label, interpreted: FACS-sorted CD8+CD4-CCR7+CD45RA+ naive T cells. The receptors here all came from a human donor in good health. Some libraries in this study had Jurkat cell RNA spiked in.

This clonotype was seen many times. This chain links TRBV7-9 with TRBJ2-3; a possible D gene is TRBD2 (6 bases). V lost 3 bases and J lost 0, with 13 bases in between. The V gene's germline CDR1 is SEHNR and CDR2 FQNEAQ (reference sequence). The CDR3 is made up of 16 amino acids. The CDR3 DNA reads TGTGCCAGCAGCTTCATAGCGGACCCTAGCACAGATACGCAGTATTTT. It translates to CASSFIADPSTDTQYF.

This clonotype was recorded many times. The gene calls are TRBV28 and TRBJ2-3; no clear D gene. V shed 3 bases and J shed 1 base, with 17 bases lying between them. Germline values: CDR1 MDHEN, CDR2 SYDVKM. This CDR3 region has 17 residues. In DNA form, the CDR3 reads TGTGCCAGCAGTTTCTTGTTCTTAGGCATGGGCACAGATACGCAGTATTTT. Protein sequence: CASSFLFLGMGTDTQYF.

The genes are TRBV4-3 and TRBJ2-2; D may match TRBD1 or TRBD2 (5 bases each). V shed 3 bases and J shed 7 bases, with 15 bases lying between them. The CDR3 length is 15 residues. Per germline, CDR1 LGHNA and CDR2 YSLEER. In DNA, the CDR3 is TGCGCCAGCAGCCACTTATCCAGGGACGGCGGGGAGCTGTTTTTT. Its translation: CASSHLSRDGGELFF.

This clonotype was counted ten times or more. V and J are TRBV7-6 and TRBJ2-2; D ambiguous. Trimming took off 5 bases at V and 6 bases at J, with 13 bases between the two ends. Germline V gene data show CDR1 as SGHVS and CDR2 as FNYEAQ. The CDR3 is 14 amino acids. The CDR3 loop reads CASSPVLSSGELFF. The DNA of the CDR3 is TGTGCCAGCAGCCCGGTCCTTTCTTCCGGGGAGCTGTTTTTT.

This clonotype came up a few times. V is TRBV12-3 or TRBV12-4 and J is TRBJ2-3; D unclear. The CDR3 totals 13 residues. The germline V and J ends were trimmed by 3 bases and 5 bases, with 9 bases remaining between them. The CDR3 coding sequence is TGTGCCAGCAGTTTTCAGCGTTTAGATACGCAGTATTTT. Translation: CASSFQRLDTQYF.

On this clonotype itself: The final CDR3 position lacks the conserved phenylalanine or tryptophan, pointing to a likely read error. The V call is TRBV4-3, the J call TRBJ2-7; 7 bases line up with TRBD2. Unmatched junction bases numbered 5, after V lost 0 bases and J lost 6 bases. Germline CDR1 reads LGHNA; CDR2 reads YSLEER. The length of the CDR3 is 14 residues. The CDR3 reads CASSQEWGEGEQYS. CDR3 nucleotide sequence: TGCGCCAGCAGCCAAGAGTGGGGGGAGGGCGAGCAGTACTCC.

Comment on this clonotype: A much larger clone differs from this one at a single base, so this may be a read error. The chain employs TRBV7-9 and TRBJ1-5; the D is unclear. Germline CDR1 SEHNR, CDR2 FQNEAQ (reference sequence). Trimming shortened V by 6 bases and J by 4 bases, and 13 bases separated the two germline ends. The CDR3 is 14 amino acids. CDR3 amino acids: CASRDPGLNQPQHF. The CDR3 DNA sequence: TGTGCCAGCAGAGATCCGGGTCTTAATCAGCCCCAGCATTTT.

The chain couples TRBV7-9 to TRBJ2-7, with a weak D call TRBD2 (6 bases). Deletions cut 5 bases from V and 4 bases from J, with 27 bases between. The CDR3 is 18 residues long. CDR1 and CDR2 from the germline V gene are SEHNR and FQNEAQ (reference sequence). CDR3 in DNA: TGTGCCAGCAGCCCCAGGGTGGGGACTCCCAACATAGGATACGAGCAGTACTTC. This translates into CASSPRVGTPNIGYEQYF. The variable domain in full, completed from reference TRBV7-9 and TRBJ2-7, reads DTGVSQNPRHKITKRGQNVTFRCDPISEHNRLYWYRQTLGQGPEFLTYFQNEAQLEKSRLLSDRFSAERPKGSFSTLEIQRTEQGDSAMYLCASSPRVGTPNIGYEQYFGPGTRLTVT.

This clonotype was observed many times. The genes are TRBV5-4 and TRBJ2-7; tentatively, D is TRBD2 (7 bases). CDR1 SGHNT and CDR2 YYREEE come from the germline V gene (reference sequence). V lost 4 bases, J lost 7 bases, and 21 bases lay in between. The CDR3 sequence is 15 residues long. CDR3 amino acids: CASSLQGGPSREQYF. The CDR3 coding sequence is TGTGCCAGCAGCCTACAGGGAGGGCCCTCGAGAGAGCAGTACTTC.

This clonotype was seen repeatedly, ten times or more. This chain connects TRBV4-3 to TRBJ1-1; D is unclear. With 0 bases removed from V and 7 bases from J, the gap between germline ends came to 9 bases. Germline V gene sequence: CDR1 LGHNA, CDR2 YSLEER. This CDR3 comprises 13 residues. The CDR3 region is CASSQDSGSEAFF. The CDR3 DNA sequence: TGCGCCAGCAGCCAAGATAGCGGCAGTGAAGCTTTCTTT.

This clonotype appeared many times. This CDR3 reads CASSVGQGLVGNQPQHF. CDR3 coding DNA: TGCGCCAGCAGTGTGGGGCAGGGGTTGGTGGGAAATCAGCCCCAGCATTTT. V usage is TRBV10-2 and J usage is TRBJ1-5; D is perhaps TRBD1 (6 bases). V was clipped by 4 bases and J by 4 bases, with 20 bases between them. Germline values: CDR1 WSHSY, CDR2 SAAADI. This CDR3 is 17 amino acids long.

In the case of this clonotype: The junction departs from germline at one end; a sequencing error may be responsible. The chain joins TRBV19 to TRBJ2-5, with D possibly being TRBD2 (6 bases). CDR3 length equals 15 residues. CDR1 and CDR2 (germline): LNHDA, SQIVND (reference sequence). This CDR3 is CASSRRRESQETQNF. The CDR3 DNA follows: TGTGCCAGTAGCCGACGGAGGGAGTCCCAAGAGACCCAGAACTTC.

This clonotype was seen a handful of times. The germline gene is not matched at one end of the junction; a read error may be the cause. This chain links TRBV6-6 with TRBJ1-1; maybe TRBD1 (6 bases). The CDR3 consists of 15 residues. Germline CDR1 reads MNHNY; CDR2 reads SVGAGI (reference sequence). The CDR3 protein is CASSYSRGRDTEVFF. DNA of the CDR3: TGTGCCAGCAGTTACTCGAGGGGTCGGGACACTGAAGTTTTCTTT.

This clonotype was seen only a few times. The rearrangement links TRBV25-1 to TRBJ2-1; TRBD2 matches 7 bases. Germline CDR1 reads MGHDK; CDR2 reads SYGVNS. V was pared by 5 bases and J by 9 bases, with 7 bases of the junction left unmatched. There are 13 residues in the CDR3. This CDR3 reads CASSFQGGGEQFF. The CDR3 coding sequence is TGTGCCAGCAGTTTTCAGGGCGGGGGTGAGCAGTTCTTC.

This clonotype was seen repeatedly, ten times or more. This chain uses TRBV7-2 with TRBJ1-6, with a tentative D call TRBD1 (5 bases). Trimming took 5 bases from V and 10 from J, leaving 21 bases between them. This CDR3 comprises 16 residues. From germline, CDR1 is SGHTA and CDR2 FQGNSA. CDR3 protein: CASSLYGGGFGSPLHF. Written as DNA, the CDR3 is TGTGCCAGCAGCCTATACGGTGGGGGGTTCGGGTCACCCCTCCACTTT. The full variable domain, completed using reference TRBV7-2 and TRBJ1-6, is GAGVSQSPSNKVTEKGKDVELRCDPISGHTALYWYRQSLGQGLEFLIYFQGNSAPDKSGLPSDRFSAERTGGSVSTLTIQRTQQEDSAVYLCASSLYGGGFGSPLHFGNGTRLTVT.

The CDR3 region is CSAQGTHNYEQYF. The CDR3 DNA reads as TGCAGCGCGCAAGGGACGCATAACTACGAGCAGTACTTC. V gene TRBV29-1 combines with J gene TRBJ2-7, with D perhaps TRBD1 or TRBD2 (5 bases each). Trimming pared 7 bases from V and 3 bases from J, leaving 16 bases between. CDR3 length equals 13 residues. The germline V gene encodes CDR1 SQVTM and CDR2 ANQGSEA.

Remarks on this clonotype: At one end the junction does not follow the germline gene, possibly because of a read error. The CDR3 coding sequence is TGCAGCCCCTCGCCCGGGACTAGCGGGCCTGACTCCTACATTGAGCAGTTCTTC. It translates to CSPSPGTSGPDSYIEQFF. This chain links TRBV29-1 with TRBJ2-1, with TRBD2 identical over 12 bases. The CDR3 spans 18 residues. CDR1 and CDR2 (germline): SQVTM, ANQGSEA.

On this clonotype itself: One junction end disagrees with the germline gene, perhaps due to a read error. The genes are TRBV27 and TRBJ1-4, with D possibly TRBD1 on 6 matching bases. Germline lookup yields CDR1 MNHEY and CDR2 SMNVEV (reference sequence). This CDR3 comprises 14 residues. CDR3 in amino acids: CASGFLGGEEKLFF. Here the CDR3 DNA reads TGTGCCAGCGGTTTTCTGGGGGGCGAGGAAAAACTGTTTTTT.

Turning to this clonotype: Since a much larger clone is just one base distant, this may be a read error. V usage is TRBV7-9 and J usage is TRBJ1-1; D not resolved. This CDR3 region has 12 residues. Looked up from germline, CDR1 is SEHNR and CDR2 is FQNEAQ (reference sequence). The CDR3 is CASSSLVPEASF. The CDR3 coding sequence is TGTGCCAGCAGCTCTCTGGTCCCTGAAGCTTCCTTT.

The chain combines TRBV18 with TRBJ2-3; TRBD1 aligns across 11 bases. Germline V gives CDR1 KGHSH, CDR2 LQKENI. V trimming: 5 bases; J trimming: 5 bases; junction bases outside the gene matches: 6. The CDR3 contains 15 residues. The chain's CDR3 is CASSSPGQGGDTQYF. The DNA of the CDR3 is TGTGCCAGCTCATCTCCGGGACAGGGGGGAGATACGCAGTATTTT. Based on the CDR3 plus reference TRBV18 and TRBJ2-3, the full variable domain is NAGVMQNPRHLVRRRGQEARLRCSPMKGHSHVYWYRQLPEEGLKFMVYLQKENIIDESGMPKERFSAEFPKEGPSILRIQQVVRGDSAAYFCASSSPGQGGDTQYFGPGTRLTVL.

This clonotype was observed at least ten times. The chain recombines TRBV10-2 with TRBJ1-5; the D is unclear. Trimming took off 0 bases at V and 4 bases at J, with 7 bases between the two ends. The CDR3 loop spans 14 amino acids. Looked up from germline, CDR1 is WSHSY and CDR2 is SAAADI. In nucleotides, the CDR3 is TGCGCCAGCAGTGAGTCGACGGGAAATCAGCCCCAGCATTTT. As protein: CASSESTGNQPQHF.

The chain combines TRBV27 with TRBJ1-2, with a possible D match to TRBD1 (6 bases). This CDR3 has 11 residues. Germline V CDR1 and CDR2: MNHEY, SMNVEV (reference sequence). V lost 10 bases, J lost 2 bases, and 8 bases lay in between. CDR3 loop: CATGQNYGYTF. CDR3 nucleotides: TGTGCCACCGGACAGAACTATGGCTACACCTTC.

Ten or more counts support this clonotype. The rearrangement uses TRBV29-1 and TRBJ1-3; tentatively, D is TRBD1 (5 bases). Deletions cut 6 bases from V and 0 bases from J, with 12 bases between. The germline V gene has CDR1 SQVTM and CDR2 ANQGSEA. CDR3 length: 14 amino acids. CDR3 in amino acids: CSVGEGLSGNTIYF. The CDR3 nucleotides read TGCAGCGTGGGGGAGGGCCTCTCTGGAAACACCATATATTTT.

The V gene is TRBV4-3, the J gene TRBJ2-2; 15 bases are shared with TRBD2. This CDR3 comprises 17 residues. Trimming removed 4 bases from V and 5 bases from J; junction bases left unmatched: 5. The V gene's germline CDR1 is LGHNA and CDR2 YSLEER. CDR3 in amino acids: CASSPYGLAGGTGELFF. For the CDR3, the DNA is TGCGCCAGCAGCCCATACGGACTAGCGGGAGGGACCGGGGAGCTGTTTTTT.

On this clonotype itself: This may be a read error: a much more frequent sequence differs by one nucleotide. Lacking the conserved final phenylalanine or tryptophan, this CDR3 likely reflects a read error. V and J are TRBV4-1 and TRBJ2-4; the D is unclear. Germline V gives CDR1 MGHRA, CDR2 YSYEKL. Trimming removed 4 bases at V and 7 bases at J, with 5 bases between. The CDR3 runs 11 residues. CDR3 nucleotides: TGCGCCAGCAGCCTTCAGAACATTCAGTACCTC. Residues: CASSLQNIQYL.

DNA of the CDR3: TGTGCCAGCAGCGGAGGGGGGACTGCGAACACCGGGGAGCTGTTTTTT. As protein: CASSGGGTANTGELFF. The rearrangement joins TRBV9 to TRBJ2-2; D may match TRBD1 or TRBD2 (6 bases each). The CDR3 runs 16 residues. Germline V gene sequence: CDR1 SGDLS, CDR2 YYNGEE. The V gene lost 3 bases and the J gene lost 0 bases, with 12 bases spanning the gap.

This clonotype came up a few times. The gene calls are TRBV25-1 and TRBJ1-6; D gene ambiguous. The CDR3 has 16 residues. Between the trimmed V and J ends, which lost 2 bases and 7 bases, there was a span of 15 bases. The germline CDR1 and CDR2 sequences are MGHDK and SYGVNS. The CDR3 loop is CASSEILRLKNSPLHF. The CDR3 coding sequence is TGTGCCAGCAGTGAAATTCTGAGACTGAAAAATTCACCCCTCCACTTT. The full variable domain, completed using reference TRBV25-1 and TRBJ1-6, is EADIYQTPRYLVIGTGKKITLECSQTMGHDKMYWYQQDPGMELHLIHYSYGVNSTEKGDLSSESTVSRIRTEHFPLTLESARPSHTSQYLCASSEILRLKNSPLHFGNGTRLTVT.

This chain uses TRBV6-5 with TRBJ2-3, with D maybe TRBD1 (6 bases). The CDR3 runs to 13 residues. CDR1 and CDR2 from the germline V gene are MNHEY and SVGAGI. Trimming stripped 5 bases from V and 4 bases from J, with 10 bases between. Here the CDR3 reads CASSGGRADTQYF. The CDR3 DNA reads as TGTGCCAGCAGTGGGGGCAGGGCAGATACGCAGTATTTT.

To note about this clonotype: One base away lies a much larger clone, so this may be a sequencing read error. The rearrangement links TRBV11-2 to TRBJ2-5; D is unresolved. The germline V gene has CDR1 SGHAT and CDR2 FQNNGV. CDR3 length: 13 amino acids. CDR3 sequence (DNA): TGTGGCAGCAGCTTAGCTCAGCAAGAGACCCAGTACTTC. The encoded protein is CGSSLAQQETQYF.

The sample holds a few counts of this clonotype. The J gene is TRBJ2-3, the V gene TRBV5-6; 7 bases match TRBD2. The CDR3 totals 15 residues. Trimming removed 3 bases from V and 2 bases from J; junction bases left unmatched: 6. CDR1 is SGHDT, CDR2 YYEEEE, per germline. CDR3 sequence: CASSSWGGHTDTQYF. CDR3 DNA sequence: TGTGCCAGCAGCTCGTGGGGGGGTCACACAGATACGCAGTATTTT.